The 24 T cell receptor beta chains listed next were all sequenced from one sample in a study of cytomegalovirus exposure and HLA in healthy donors. The study ran its PCR with 60 Vbeta and 13 Jbeta primers. Profiling relied on immunoSEQ multiplex PCR, and the TCRdb table lists in-frame clones only, not all of them. Among about 97,000 clones listed, roughly 79% were seen once. Sequenced input: PBMCs. These receptors originate from a man aged 40-49 years in good health and CMV-seronegative.

The chain combines TRBV5-1 with TRBJ1-1, with D possibly matching TRBD1 (5 bases). There are 14 residues in the CDR3. V lost 3 bases and J 1 base, leaving 10 bases between the germline ends. Per germline, CDR1 SGHRS and CDR2 YFSETQ. DNA for the CDR3: TGCGCCAGCAGCTCAGCAGGGTGGAACACTGAAGCTTTCTTT. It encodes CASSSAGWNTEAFF.

This clone has a handful of counts. V is TRBV12-5 and J is TRBJ2-4; 9 positions agree with TRBD1. Germline CDR1 LGHNT, CDR2 FRNRAP. This CDR3 has 16 residues. V trimming: 3 bases; J trimming: 3 bases; junction bases outside the gene matches: 6. The CDR3, as DNA: TGTGCTAGTGGTTTAGGACAGGGGTTAAGCAAAAACATTCAGTACTTC. It specifies CASGLGQGLSKNIQYF.

V gene TRBV30 combines with J gene TRBJ1-4; 8 bases agree with TRBD1. After removal of 0 bases from V and 8 bases from J, the junction contained 8 bases not matched to a gene. In germline, CDR1 is GTSNPN, CDR2 SVGIG (reference sequence). The CDR3 is 15 residues long. The CDR3 DNA follows: TGTGCCTGGAGTGTCATGCAGGGGGCAAGAGAAAAACTGTTTTTT. It yields the protein CAWSVMQGAREKLFF.

The chain couples TRBV5-6 to TRBJ1-2, with 8 bases aligning to TRBD1. J gave up 3 bases and V 4 bases, and 5 bases lay outside the gene matches. This CDR3 contains 14 residues. Germline values: CDR1 SGHDT, CDR2 YYEEEE. As DNA, the CDR3 is TGTGCCAGCAGCCTGACAGGGGCGGACTATGGCTACACCTTC. This encodes CASSLTGADYGYTF.

This clone came up once. Other nucleotide sequences from this sample produce the same CDR3. This sequence joins TRBV6-5 and TRBJ1-1, with 8 bases aligning to TRBD1. Germline V gene lookup returns CDR1 MNHEY and CDR2 SVGAGI. The trim removed 6 bases at V and 0 bases at J, leaving 3 bases unmatched. This CDR3 is built from 14 residues. The CDR3 coding sequence is TGTGCCAGCAGACAGACAGGGGTGAACACTGAAGCTTTCTTT. Its translation is CASRQTGVNTEAFF.

The V and J genes are TRBV28 and TRBJ2-7, with 8 bases fitting TRBD1. From germline, CDR1 is MDHEN and CDR2 SYDVKM. V gave up 2 bases and J gave up 5 bases; unmatched junction bases: 8. The CDR3 sequence is 15 residues long. The CDR3 bases are TGTGCCAGCAGTTTACCCGGACAGGGTTGGGACGAGCAGTACGTC. It yields the protein CASSLPGQGWDEQYV.

The J gene is TRBJ2-3, the V gene TRBV6-1; TRBD2 aligns across 10 bases. The J segment lost 2 bases and the V segment lost 6 bases, leaving 2 bases of the junction unmatched. Germline CDR1 and CDR2: MNHNS and SASEGT. CDR3 length equals 14 residues. The CDR3, as DNA: TGTGCCAGCAGACTAGCGGGGCCCACAGATACGCAGTATTTT. Translation gives CASRLAGPTDTQYF.

This rearrangement joins TRBV28 to TRBJ1-1; TRBD1 agrees at 7 bases. The CDR3 has 15 amino acids. Germline CDR1 MDHEN, CDR2 SYDVKM. The trim removed 6 bases at V and 1 base at J, leaving 8 bases unmatched. The CDR3 coding sequence is TGTGCCAGCAGCTACCCCAGGGGGGAGAACACTGAAGCTTTCTTT. It yields the protein CASSYPRGENTEAFF.

To note about this clone: At one end the junction does not follow the germline gene, possibly because of a read error. The J gene is TRBJ2-7, the V gene TRBV7-9, with D tentatively TRBD1 (5 bases). Germline lookup yields CDR1 SEHNR and CDR2 FQNEAQ (reference sequence). The CDR3 is 16 amino acids. This chain's CDR3 is CSSSLTPSTEPYEQYF. CDR3 nucleotide sequence: TGTTCCAGCAGCTTAACTCCCTCGACAGAACCTTACGAGCAGTACTTC.

About this clone: The junction departs from germline at one end; a sequencing error may be responsible. The gene calls are TRBV6-1 and TRBJ2-3, with a tentative D call TRBD1 (6 bases). Germline V gene lookup returns CDR1 MNHNS and CDR2 SASEGT. This CDR3 is 12 amino acids long. The CDR3 is CATQGLTGTQYF. The CDR3 DNA is TGTGCCACCCAAGGGCTGACAGGTACGCAGTATTTT.

This chain uses TRBV13 with TRBJ2-3, with TRBD2 as a possible D gene (5 bases). V was shortened by 2 bases and J by 0 bases, with 12 bases between the two germline ends. The germline V gene encodes CDR1 PRHDT and CDR2 FYEKMQ (reference sequence). CDR3 length: 16 residues. This chain's CDR3 is CASSLSLRVSTDTQYF. Written as DNA, the CDR3 is TGTGCCAGCAGCTTATCTTTGCGGGTCAGCACAGATACGCAGTATTTT.

The chain combines TRBV6-1 with TRBJ1-1; 7 bases align to TRBD1. Trimming removed 3 bases from V and 6 bases from J; junction bases left unmatched: 10. Germline V gene data show CDR1 as MNHNS and CDR2 as SASEGT. The CDR3 consists of 15 residues. In DNA, the CDR3 is TGTGCCAGCAGTGACGGGGACAGCCGAACTTCTGAAGCTTTCTTT. This gives the protein CASSDGDSRTSEAFF.

The V gene is TRBV9, the J gene TRBJ2-5, with 12 bases fitting TRBD2. This CDR3 has 14 amino acids. V gave up 3 bases and J gave up 5 bases; unmatched junction bases: 2. The germline V gene has CDR1 SGDLS and CDR2 YYNGEE. In DNA form, the CDR3 reads TGTGCCAGCAGCGGAGGGACTAGCGGGGAGACCCAGTACTTC. This translates into CASSGGTSGETQYF.

J is TRBJ2-1 and V is TRBV9; D unclear. Deletions cut 3 bases from V and 8 bases from J, with 6 bases between. CDR3 length equals 11 residues. CDR1 and CDR2 (germline): SGDLS, YYNGEE. The CDR3 nucleotides read TGTGCCAGCAGCGCAAACTATGAGCAGTTCTTC. Its protein is CASSANYEQFF.

The chain recombines TRBV6-4 with TRBJ1-1; no firm D call. V lost 5 bases and J 1 base, leaving 8 bases between the germline ends. The CDR3 has 13 amino acids. The V gene's germline CDR1 is MRHNA and CDR2 SNTAGT. The CDR3 reads CASSRDPNTEAFF. The DNA of the CDR3 is TGTGCCAGCAGTCGGGATCCGAACACTGAAGCTTTCTTT.

To note about this clone: The junction does not match germline at one end; this may be a read error. The rearrangement links TRBV7-7 to TRBJ2-5; 9 bases agree with TRBD2. CDR3 length: 16 residues. Germline loops: CDR1 SSHAT, CDR2 FNYEAQ (reference sequence). The CDR3 reads CASSPAGGGAGETQYF. For the CDR3, the DNA is TGTGCTAGCAGCCCTGCTGGCGGGGGGGCCGGAGAGACCCAGTACTTC. Combining the CDR3 with reference TRBV7-7 and TRBJ2-5 gives the whole variable domain GAGVSQSPRYKVTKRGQDVTLRCDPISSHATLYWYQQALGQGPEFLTYFNYEAQPDKSGLPSDRFSAERPEGSISTLTIQRTEQRDSAMYRCASSPAGGGAGETQYFGPGTRLLVL.

CDR3 nucleotide sequence: TGTGCCAGCAGTTACTCGGGGGCAGGGGGCGAAAAACTGTTTTTT. Amino acids: CASSYSGAGGEKLFF. The rearrangement links TRBV6-6 to TRBJ1-4; 8 nucleotides agree with TRBD1. Germline V CDR1 and CDR2: MNHNY, SVGAGI (reference sequence). The CDR3 covers 15 residues. V lost 0 bases, J lost 8 bases, and 5 bases stayed unmatched.

The chain joins TRBV25-1 to TRBJ2-4; D perhaps matches TRBD1 (6 bases). CDR1 is MGHDK and CDR2 is SYGVNS in the germline V gene. The length of the CDR3 is 12 residues. Trimming removed 1 base at V and 12 bases at J, with 10 bases between. This CDR3 reads CASSELDSSQYF. The CDR3 bases are TGTGCCAGCAGTGAATTGGACAGCAGTCAGTACTTC.

The chain has TRBV6-5 and TRBJ2-2; D perhaps matches TRBD1 (6 bases). CDR1 and CDR2 (germline): MNHEY, SVGAGI. V gave up 8 bases and J gave up 4 bases, with 14 bases separating them. This CDR3 has 14 residues. The CDR3, as DNA: TGTGCCAGCTGGGACAACGGCGGCACCGGGGAGCTGTTTTTT. Translated: CASWDNGGTGELFF.

The gene calls are TRBV4-3 and TRBJ2-2, with 9 nucleotides matching TRBD2. After removal of 1 base from V and 7 bases from J, the junction contained 22 bases not matched to a gene. Germline lookup yields CDR1 LGHNA and CDR2 YSLEER. This CDR3 has 21 residues. This CDR3 is CASSQGMAAGGRSGLSGELFF. In DNA, the CDR3 is TGCGCCAGCAGCCAAGGGATGGCGGCGGGGGGGCGATCCGGGCTGAGCGGGGAGCTGTTTTTT.

In its sample, this clone was seen a few times. This chain's CDR3 is CASSLLSSPTDTQYF. CDR3 DNA sequence: TGTGCCAGCAGCTTACTATCTAGCCCCACAGATACGCAGTATTTT. The J gene is TRBJ2-3, the V gene TRBV7-9; D might be TRBD2 (5 bases). The CDR3 runs to 15 residues. Trimming pared 2 bases from V and 2 bases from J, leaving 11 bases between. Germline CDR1 reads SEHNR; CDR2 reads FQNEAQ (reference sequence).

This chain uses TRBV9 with TRBJ2-6; unclear D gene. Germline V gives CDR1 SGDLS, CDR2 YYNGEE. The CDR3 spans 16 residues. The V and J ends lost 0 bases and 1 base respectively, with 8 bases between them. DNA for the CDR3: TGTGCCAGCAGCGTAGAACTAACTTCTGGGGCCAACGTCCTGACTTTC. Amino acids: CASSVELTSGANVLTF.

The chain uses TRBV2 and TRBJ1-1; weak D call: TRBD1 (5 bases). The CDR3 has 14 amino acids. Germline V lookup: CDR1 SNHLY, CDR2 FYNNEI. With 7 bases removed from V and 4 bases from J, the gap between germline ends came to 16 bases. The CDR3 here is CASIVGEATTEAFF. The CDR3, as DNA: TGTGCCAGCATTGTAGGGGAGGCGACCACTGAAGCTTTCTTT.

The chain has TRBV11-2 and TRBJ2-3, with 12 bases fitting TRBD2. There are 16 residues in the CDR3. In germline, CDR1 is SGHAT, CDR2 FQNNGV. The trim removed 5 bases at V and 4 bases at J, leaving 7 bases unmatched. In DNA, the CDR3 is TGTGCCAGCAGCCCTCCTAGCGGGGGGGCCGCAGATACGCAGTATTTT. Residues: CASSPPSGGAADTQYF. Complete variable domain (other parts from reference TRBV11-2 and TRBJ2-3): EAGVAQSPRYKIIEKRQSVAFWCNPISGHATLYWYQQILGQGPKLLIQFQNNGVVDDSQLPKDRFSAERLKGVDSTLKIQPAKLEDSAVYLCASSPPSGGAADTQYFGPGTRLTVL.